This T cell receptor (beta chain) was identified during a study of radiotherapy plus CTLA-4 blockade in lung cancer. This CDR3 spans 14 amino acids. The germline gives CDR1 MNHEY, CDR2 SVGAGI. The assay was immunoSEQ multiplex PCR, and TCRdb's table has in-frame clones only and misses some. The sample contains 80,000 to 100,000 clones, about four fifths of which appear only once. Overall study results and limits: After treatment with radiotherapy plus ipilimumab, TCR clones that came from the tumor expanded in blood.

To note about this clone: Its target is unknown.

This chain uses TRBV6-5 with TRBJ2-5; 7 bases are a match to TRBD1. Judging by the DNA end, TRBJ2-7 fits better; the J call may be wrong. This receptor was obtained from a human donor with non-small cell lung cancer who had a partial response to radiotherapy plus ipilimumab. Some clones in this sample may be carry-over from other donors' samples. Sequenced here: peripheral blood, sampled from a patient treated with radiotherapy plus ipilimumab. The CDR3 DNA reads as TGTGCCAGCAGTAGGGACAGCAGCTCCTACGAGCAGTACTTC. Its protein is CASSRDSSSYEQYF.